This T cell receptor (beta chain) derives from a study of blood T cell repertoires in COVID-19. Clones were sequenced by immunoSEQ multiplex PCR, and TCRdb holds only the in-frame ones, with some missing. The sample has 60,000 to 80,000 clones, around 82% seen once. The CDR3 is 11 residues long. The sequenced sample was peripheral blood. This clonotype originated in a man between 45 and 60 years old with active COVID-19. V is TRBV21-1 and J is TRBJ1-1; the D call of TRBD1 is as the table states it, not checked on the DNA. TRBV21-1 corresponds to a pseudogene. CDR3 nucleotides: TGTGCCAGTCAGGCGAACACTGAAGCTTTCTTT. This sequence encodes CASQANTEAFF.